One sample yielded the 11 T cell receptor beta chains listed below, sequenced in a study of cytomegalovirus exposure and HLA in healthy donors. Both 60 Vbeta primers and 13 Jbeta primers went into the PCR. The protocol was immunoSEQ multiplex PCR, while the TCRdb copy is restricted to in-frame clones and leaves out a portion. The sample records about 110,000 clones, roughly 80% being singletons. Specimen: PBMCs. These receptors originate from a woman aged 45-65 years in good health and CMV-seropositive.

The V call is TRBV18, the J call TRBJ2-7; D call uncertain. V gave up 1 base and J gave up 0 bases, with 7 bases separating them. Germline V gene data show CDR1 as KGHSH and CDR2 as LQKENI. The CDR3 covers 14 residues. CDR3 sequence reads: CASSPLATSYEQYF. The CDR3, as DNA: TGTGCCAGCTCACCACTGGCAACCTCCTACGAGCAGTACTTC. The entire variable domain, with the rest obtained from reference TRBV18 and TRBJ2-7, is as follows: NAGVMQNPRHLVRRRGQEARLRCSPMKGHSHVYWYRQLPEEGLKFMVYLQKENIIDESGMPKERFSAEFPKEGPSILRIQQVVRGDSAAYFCASSPLATSYEQYFGPGTRLTVT.

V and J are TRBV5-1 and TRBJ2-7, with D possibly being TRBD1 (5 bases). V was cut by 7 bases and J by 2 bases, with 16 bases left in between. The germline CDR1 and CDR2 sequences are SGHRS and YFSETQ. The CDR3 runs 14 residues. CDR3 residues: CASAPSREPYEQYF. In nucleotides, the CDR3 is TGCGCCAGCGCCCCTTCCAGGGAACCCTACGAGCAGTACTTC.

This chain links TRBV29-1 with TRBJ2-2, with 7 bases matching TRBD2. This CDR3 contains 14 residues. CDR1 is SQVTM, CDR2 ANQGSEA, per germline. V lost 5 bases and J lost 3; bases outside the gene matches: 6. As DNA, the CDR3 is TGCAGCGTTCTTTCCGGGAGGTACACCGGGGAGCTGTTTTTT. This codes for CSVLSGRYTGELFF.

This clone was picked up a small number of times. This CDR3 reads CATSSTMNTEAFF. CDR3 in DNA: TGTGCCACCAGCAGTACTATGAACACTGAAGCTTTCTTT. The gene calls are TRBV15 and TRBJ1-1; D call uncertain. CDR1 LNHNV and CDR2 YYDKDF come from the germline V gene (reference sequence). Trimming left V 3 bases short and J 0 bases short, with 5 bases between. This CDR3 region has 13 residues.

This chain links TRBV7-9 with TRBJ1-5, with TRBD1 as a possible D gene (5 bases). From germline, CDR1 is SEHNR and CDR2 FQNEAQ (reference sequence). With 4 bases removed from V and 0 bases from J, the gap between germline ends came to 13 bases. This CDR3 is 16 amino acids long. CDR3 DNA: TGTGCCAGCAGCTCCGACGGGGGGTCTAGCAATCAGCCCCAGCATTTT. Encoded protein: CASSSDGGSSNQPQHF.

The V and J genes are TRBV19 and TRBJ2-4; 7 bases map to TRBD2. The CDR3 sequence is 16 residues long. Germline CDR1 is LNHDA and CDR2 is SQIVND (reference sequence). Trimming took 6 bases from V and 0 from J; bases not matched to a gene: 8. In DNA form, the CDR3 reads TGTGCCAGTAGCATTAGCGGGCTATCAGCCAAAAACATTCAGTACTTC. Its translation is CASSISGLSAKNIQYF.

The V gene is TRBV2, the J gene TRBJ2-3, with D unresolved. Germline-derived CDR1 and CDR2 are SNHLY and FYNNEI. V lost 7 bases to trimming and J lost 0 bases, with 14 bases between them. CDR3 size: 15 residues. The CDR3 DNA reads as TGTGCCAGCATGGGCAGCCAGTCTAGCACAGATACGCAGTATTTT. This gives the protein CASMGSQSSTDTQYF. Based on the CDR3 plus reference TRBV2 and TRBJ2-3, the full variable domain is EPEVTQTPSHQVTQMGQEVILRCVPISNHLYFYWYRQILGQKVEFLVSFYNNEISEKSEIFDDQFSVERPDGSNFTLKIRSTKLEDSAMYFCASMGSQSSTDTQYFGPGTRLTVL.

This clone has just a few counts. The chain's CDR3 is CASSPEGSGNTIYF. The CDR3 DNA is TGTGCCAGCAGTCCGGAGGGCTCTGGAAACACCATATATTTT. This sequence joins TRBV7-2 and TRBJ1-3; the D is unclear. The germline V gene has CDR1 SGHTA and CDR2 FQGNSA. This CDR3 comprises 14 residues. Trimming removed 6 bases from V and 0 bases from J, with 9 bases in between. Complete variable domain (other parts from reference TRBV7-2 and TRBJ1-3): GAGVSQSPSNKVTEKGKDVELRCDPISGHTALYWYRQSLGQGLEFLIYFQGNSAPDKSGLPSDRFSAERTGGSVSTLTIQRTQQEDSAVYLCASSPEGSGNTIYFGEGSWLTVV.

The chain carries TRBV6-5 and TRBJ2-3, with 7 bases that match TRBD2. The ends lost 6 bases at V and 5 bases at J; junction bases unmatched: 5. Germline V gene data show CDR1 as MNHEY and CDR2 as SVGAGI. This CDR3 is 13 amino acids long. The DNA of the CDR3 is TGTGCCAGCAGGCCTAGCGGTCGAGATACGCAGTATTTT. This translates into CASRPSGRDTQYF.

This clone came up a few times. For the CDR3, the DNA is TGTGCCAGTAGTATCCTCAGGGATAACACCGGGGAGCTGTTTTTT. Translation gives CASSILRDNTGELFF. The chain couples TRBV19 to TRBJ2-2, with a possible D match to TRBD1 (5 bases). Per the germline V gene, CDR1 is LNHDA and CDR2 is SQIVND (reference sequence). Trimming took off 3 bases at V and 2 bases at J, with 10 bases between the two ends. The CDR3 totals 15 residues.

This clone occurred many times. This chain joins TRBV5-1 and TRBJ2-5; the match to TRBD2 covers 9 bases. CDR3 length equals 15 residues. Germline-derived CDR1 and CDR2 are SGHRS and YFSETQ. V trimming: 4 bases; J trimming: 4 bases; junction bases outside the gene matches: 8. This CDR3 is CASSQRSSGVETQYF. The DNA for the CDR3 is TGCGCCAGCAGCCAAAGGTCTAGCGGGGTAGAGACCCAGTACTTC.